Listed here are 30 T cell receptor beta chains from one sample, sequenced in a study of cytotoxic CD8 clonotypes in ibrutinib-treated CLL (dated by TCRdb to 2020 to 2023). Libraries were constructed by the immunoSEQ multiplex PCR assay. As stored in TCRdb, this immuneACCESS dataset retains in-frame rearrangements with V and J assigned. A fraction of the clones does not appear; measured against another copy, unresolved V genes explain less than half of the discrepancy, and the remainder lacks a known reason. The sample contains approximately 300,000 clones, about 80% of them found a single time. The ten largest clonotypes hold 6.7% of the sample. The sequences come from PBMCs, collected before ibrutinib treatment. All receptors come from a human donor with chronic lymphocytic leukemia.

The chain links TRBV27 to TRBJ2-2; maybe TRBD1 (7 bases). The CDR3 covers 15 residues. The germline V gene has CDR1 MNHEY and CDR2 SMNVEV (reference sequence). The V gene lost 6 bases and the J gene lost 1 base, with 12 bases spanning the gap. Here the CDR3 DNA reads TGTGCCAGCAGCGCGGGACAGCGGAACACCGGGGAGCTGTTTTTT. It yields the protein CASSAGQRNTGELFF.

The gene calls are TRBV7-9 and TRBJ1-1; 8 nucleotides agree with TRBD1. J gave up 3 bases and V 2 bases, and 17 bases lay outside the gene matches. This CDR3 comprises 19 residues. Germline CDR1 reads SEHNR; CDR2 reads FQNEAQ (reference sequence). The CDR3 sequence is CASSLYRRTGTFMDTEAFF. The CDR3 DNA reads TGTGCCAGCAGCTTATATCGTCGGACAGGGACCTTTATGGACACTGAAGCTTTCTTT. Supplemented by reference TRBV7-9 and TRBJ1-1, the full variable domain reads DTGVSQNPRHKITKRGQNVTFRCDPISEHNRLYWYRQTLGQGPEFLTYFQNEAQLEKSRLLSDRFSAERPKGSFSTLEIQRTEQGDSAMYLCASSLYRRTGTFMDTEAFFGQGTRLTVV.

This chain links TRBV19 with TRBJ2-7; 10 bases are shared with TRBD2. Germline V gives CDR1 LNHDA, CDR2 SQIVND (reference sequence). V was pared by 6 bases and J by 2 bases, with 7 bases of the junction left unmatched. The CDR3 covers 15 residues. The CDR3 sequence is CASRSGLAETYEQYF. The CDR3 DNA sequence: TGTGCCAGTAGGAGCGGACTAGCGGAAACCTACGAGCAGTACTTC. Based on the CDR3 plus reference TRBV19 and TRBJ2-7, the full variable domain is DGGITQSPKYLFRKEGQNVTLSCEQNLNHDAMYWYRQDPGQGLRLIYYSQIVNDFQKGDIAEGYSVSREKKESFPLTVTSAQKNPTAFYLCASRSGLAETYEQYFGPGTRLTVT.

The chain recombines TRBV27 with TRBJ2-3; TRBD2 matches 11 bases. After removal of 3 bases from V and 3 bases from J, the junction contained 14 bases not matched to a gene. Germline assignment: CDR1 MNHEY and CDR2 SMNVEV (reference sequence). CDR3 length: 19 amino acids. CDR3: CASSFEASGRLQSTDTQYF. CDR3 bases: TGTGCCAGCAGTTTCGAGGCTAGCGGGAGGTTGCAGAGTACAGATACGCAGTATTTT.

V is TRBV19 and J is TRBJ2-1; D possibly corresponds to TRBD2 (6 bases). The V gene lost 3 bases and the J gene lost 0 bases, with 12 bases spanning the gap. The CDR3 extends over 16 amino acids. Per the germline V gene, CDR1 is LNHDA and CDR2 is SQIVND (reference sequence). The CDR3 region has the DNA TGTGCCAGTAGTATTCCGGTCGGGAGCTCCTACAATGAGCAGTTCTTC. Translation gives CASSIPVGSSYNEQFF.

The chain has TRBV2 and TRBJ1-2; maybe TRBD1 (5 bases). Per the germline V gene, CDR1 is SNHLY and CDR2 is FYNNEI. The V end lost 5 bases, the J end lost 6 bases, and 13 bases lay between the germline ends. The length of the CDR3 is 13 residues. The CDR3 DNA sequence: TGTGCCAGCAGTCATCCGGGACTCAATGGCTACACCTTC. The encoded protein is CASSHPGLNGYTF.

The V and J genes are TRBV7-2 and TRBJ2-2; no reliable D call. From germline, CDR1 is SGHTA and CDR2 FQGNSA. The V end was cut by 5 bases, the J end by 2 bases, with 9 bases between. This CDR3 comprises 14 residues. CDR3 protein: CASSVDKNTGELFF. CDR3 sequence (DNA): TGTGCCAGCAGCGTAGACAAAAACACCGGGGAGCTGTTTTTT.

The chain carries TRBV5-4 and TRBJ1-2; 8 bases map to TRBD1. V lost 5 bases, J lost 1 base, and 10 bases stayed unmatched. The CDR3 spans 16 residues. From germline, CDR1 is SGHNT and CDR2 YYREEE (reference sequence). CDR3 amino acids: CASRTTGTGFNYGYTF. The CDR3 region has the DNA TGTGCCAGCAGAACGACCGGGACAGGATTTAACTATGGCTACACCTTC.

This clone turned up a few times. V usage is TRBV5-6 and J usage is TRBJ1-3; TRBD1 matches at 11 bases. V shed 3 bases, J shed 3 bases, and the junction held 2 bases outside the gene matches. Per the germline V gene, CDR1 is SGHDT and CDR2 is YYEEEE. The CDR3 is made up of 15 amino acids. The CDR3, as DNA: TGTGCCAGCAGCTGGACAGGGGGCTTTGGAAACACCATATATTTT. Translated, it gives CASSWTGGFGNTIYF.

On this clone: Other DNA sequences in this specimen translate into the identical CDR3. The chain joins TRBV5-1 to TRBJ2-2, with D perhaps matching TRBD1 (5 bases). Germline V gene lookup returns CDR1 SGHRS and CDR2 YFSETQ. This CDR3 comprises 16 residues. V lost 0 bases to trimming and J lost 2 bases, with 11 bases between them. This chain's CDR3 is CASSLAGQGNTGELFF. In DNA, the CDR3 is TGCGCCAGCAGCTTGGCCGGGCAGGGAAACACCGGGGAGCTGTTTTTT.

V is TRBV2 and J is TRBJ2-1; 9 bases are shared with TRBD2. The CDR3 extends over 14 amino acids. V was pared by 6 bases and J by 9 bases, with 9 bases of the junction left unmatched. From germline, CDR1 is SNHLY and CDR2 FYNNEI. Here the CDR3 DNA reads TGTGCCAGCAGGGGCGGGAGGGCGGCCGGTGAGCAGTTCTTC. This translates into CASRGGRAAGEQFF. Full variable domain (rest looked up from reference TRBV2 and TRBJ2-1): EPEVTQTPSHQVTQMGQEVILRCVPISNHLYFYWYRQILGQKVEFLVSFYNNEISEKSEIFDDQFSVERPDGSNFTLKIRSTKLEDSAMYFCASRGGRAAGEQFFGPGTRLTVL.

The chain has TRBV6-5 and TRBJ1-4; D is uncertain. CDR3 size: 13 residues. Per the germline V gene, CDR1 is MNHEY and CDR2 is SVGAGI. Trimming took off 2 bases at V and 5 bases at J, with 6 bases between the two ends. In DNA form, the CDR3 reads TGTGCCAGCAGTTACGGCAGGAATGAAAAACTGTTTTTT. Residues: CASSYGRNEKLFF.

V gene TRBV9 combines with J gene TRBJ1-1, with 7 nucleotides matching TRBD1. The CDR3 has 15 residues. Germline trimming cut 3 bases from V and 1 base from J; bases unmatched to any gene: 6. CDR1 SGDLS and CDR2 YYNGEE come from the germline V gene. The DNA of the CDR3 is TGTGCCAGCAGCGGACAGGGAGCGGGGAACACTGAAGCTTTCTTT. This sequence encodes CASSGQGAGNTEAFF.

V and J are TRBV27 and TRBJ1-4, with D maybe TRBD1 (5 bases). The V gene's germline CDR1 is MNHEY and CDR2 SMNVEV (reference sequence). The CDR3 consists of 11 residues. Trimming shortened V by 6 bases and J by 8 bases, and 7 bases separated the two germline ends. CDR3 in DNA: TGTGCCAGCAGGAGGGGCGAAAAACTGTTTTTT. Amino acid sequence: CASRRGEKLFF.

The V call is TRBV5-4, the J call TRBJ2-2; D perhaps matches TRBD2 (6 bases). Germline CDR1 reads SGHNT; CDR2 reads YYREEE (reference sequence). The CDR3 is 15 residues long. V lost 7 bases and J lost 3, with 16 bases in between. The CDR3 DNA reads TGTGCCAGCTCTCCTGGCGGGGCTTACACCGGGGAGCTGTTTTTT. It translates to CASSPGGAYTGELFF.

As concerns this clone: Additional DNA sequences in this sample encode the identical CDR3. J is TRBJ2-7 and V is TRBV28; D could derive from TRBD1 or TRBD2 (6 bases each). CDR3 length: 13 residues. The germline V gene has CDR1 MDHEN and CDR2 SYDVKM. V lost 4 bases, J lost 3 bases, and 10 bases lay in between. The CDR3 DNA is TGTGCCAGCAGTTACGGGGGCAGCTACGAGCAGTACTTC. This codes for CASSYGGSYEQYF.

This chain uses TRBV15 with TRBJ2-4, with D perhaps TRBD1 (6 bases). V was clipped by 3 bases and J by 9 bases, with 18 bases between them. Per germline, CDR1 LNHNV and CDR2 YYDKDF (reference sequence). The CDR3 extends over 15 amino acids. CDR3 in DNA: TGTGCCACCAGCAGTACAGGGCTAGGGAATGGCATTCAGTACTTC. Amino acids: CATSSTGLGNGIQYF.

The CDR3 sequence: CASSLRAPGTSGLCYEQYF. CDR3 bases: TGTGCCAGCAGCCTACGGGCACCCGGGACTAGCGGTTTATGTTACGAGCAGTACTTC. The genes are TRBV4-2 and TRBJ2-7; 11 bases are a match to TRBD2. The germline CDR1 and CDR2 sequences are LGHNA and YNFKEQ. V shed 4 bases, J shed 4 bases, and the junction held 18 bases outside the gene matches. This CDR3 has 19 residues.

The chain uses TRBV29-1 and TRBJ2-3, with D possibly being TRBD1 (5 bases). This CDR3 has 14 residues. The ends were cut back, 6 bases at V and 3 bases at J, with 16 bases in the middle. CDR1 is SQVTM, CDR2 ANQGSEA, per germline. CDR3 in DNA: TGCAGCGTCCGATGGGGCCATACTACAGATACGCAGTATTTT. This translates into CSVRWGHTTDTQYF.

The chain combines TRBV7-6 with TRBJ2-3, with 9 bases lining up with TRBD2. Germline CDR1 and CDR2: SGHVS and FNYEAQ. Unmatched junction bases numbered 4, after V lost 3 bases and J lost 3 bases. This CDR3 has 15 amino acids. CDR3 DNA: TGTGCCAGCAGCTTTAGCGGGAGCTTTACAGATACGCAGTATTTT. This codes for CASSFSGSFTDTQYF.

This clone was seen a handful of times. This chain links TRBV27 with TRBJ2-7, with 10 bases aligning to TRBD2. Losses at the gene ends were 7 bases for V and 7 bases for J; bases not matched to a gene: 10. The length of the CDR3 is 14 residues. CDR1 is MNHEY, CDR2 SMNVEV, per germline (reference sequence). The CDR3 sequence is CASNPGLAPGEQYF. The CDR3 DNA follows: TGTGCCAGCAACCCGGGACTAGCGCCTGGGGAGCAGTACTTC.

The V call is TRBV28, the J call TRBJ1-4, with D possibly matching TRBD1 (5 bases). Germline CDR1 is MDHEN and CDR2 is SYDVKM. V lost 3 bases and J 2 bases, leaving 7 bases between the germline ends. The CDR3 has 14 amino acids. The CDR3 sequence: CASSFGDTNEKLFF. The CDR3 DNA sequence: TGTGCCAGCAGTTTCGGGGACACTAATGAAAAACTGTTTTTT.

The chain joins TRBV19 to TRBJ2-3; 10 bases align to TRBD2. The CDR3 has 15 amino acids. Germline CDR1 and CDR2: LNHDA and SQIVND (reference sequence). V shed 4 bases, J shed 5 bases, and the junction held 6 bases outside the gene matches. CDR3: CASSKREGLGDTQYF. CDR3 DNA sequence: TGTGCCAGTAGTAAGCGGGAGGGCCTGGGAGATACGCAGTATTTT. Supplemented by reference TRBV19 and TRBJ2-3, the full variable domain reads DGGITQSPKYLFRKEGQNVTLSCEQNLNHDAMYWYRQDPGQGLRLIYYSQIVNDFQKGDIAEGYSVSREKKESFPLTVTSAQKNPTAFYLCASSKREGLGDTQYFGPGTRLTVL.

The chain joins TRBV9 to TRBJ2-6, with D maybe TRBD2 (6 bases). V was cut by 4 bases and J by 2 bases, with 10 bases left in between. The CDR3 runs to 15 residues. CDR1 is SGDLS and CDR2 is YYNGEE in the germline V gene. The CDR3 bases are TGTGCCAGCAGCCCCTGGGGGGCTGGGGCCAACGTCCTGACTTTC. Translation gives CASSPWGAGANVLTF.

This clone appeared a few times. The rearrangement links TRBV7-3 to TRBJ2-1, with 8 bases identical to TRBD1. V was clipped by 5 bases and J by 8 bases; unmatched bases: 14. The germline V gene encodes CDR1 SGHTA and CDR2 FQGTGA. The CDR3 contains 16 residues. The DNA of the CDR3 is TGTGCCAGCAGCAGAACAGGGGGGCTGCCCGTCGATGAGCAGTTCTTC. Translation: CASSRTGGLPVDEQFF.

In regard to this clone: This CDR3 is also generated by other DNA sequences in the sample. This chain joins TRBV7-2 and TRBJ2-3; D possibly corresponds to TRBD2 (5 bases). The CDR3 spans 14 residues. Germline loops: CDR1 SGHTA, CDR2 FQGNSA. V lost 1 base and J 1 base, leaving 6 bases between the germline ends. The CDR3 sequence is CASSLVSGTDTQYF. DNA of the CDR3: TGTGCCAGCAGCTTAGTTAGCGGCACAGATACGCAGTATTTT. The complete variable domain, with remaining parts taken from reference TRBV7-2 and TRBJ2-3, reads GAGVSQSPSNKVTEKGKDVELRCDPISGHTALYWYRQSLGQGLEFLIYFQGNSAPDKSGLPSDRFSAERTGGSVSTLTIQRTQQEDSAVYLCASSLVSGTDTQYFGPGTRLTVL.

The chain uses TRBV7-9 and TRBJ2-5; 8 nucleotides agree with TRBD2. J gave up 2 bases and V 5 bases, and 10 bases lay outside the gene matches. Germline V gene sequence: CDR1 SEHNR, CDR2 FQNEAQ (reference sequence). The CDR3 has 16 amino acids. The CDR3 nucleotides are TGTGCCAGCAGCGATACGAGTACTAGCGGACAAGAGACCCAGTACTTC. As protein: CASSDTSTSGQETQYF.

The genes are TRBV4-1 and TRBJ2-1; 7 bases agree with TRBD2. With 4 bases clipped from V and 5 bases from J, the junction kept 5 bases outside the gene matches. This CDR3 has 14 residues. Germline CDR1 is MGHRA and CDR2 is YSYEKL. CDR3: CASSPASGHNEQFF. CDR3 DNA sequence: TGCGCCAGCAGCCCGGCTAGCGGCCACAATGAGCAGTTCTTC.

This chain links TRBV27 with TRBJ1-3; unclear D gene. The CDR3 has 14 amino acids. Germline values: CDR1 MNHEY, CDR2 SMNVEV (reference sequence). V lost 8 bases to trimming and J lost 4 bases, with 15 bases between them. The CDR3 nucleotides read TGTGCCAGCGGGCAGGCATTCGGAGGAAACACCATATATTTT. Translation: CASGQAFGGNTIYF.

This rearrangement joins TRBV29-1 to TRBJ1-1; D not resolved. Trimming removed 3 bases from V and 5 bases from J, with 7 bases in between. Germline V gene data show CDR1 as SQVTM and CDR2 as ANQGSEA. This CDR3 spans 11 amino acids. The CDR3 loop reads CSVEAGTEAFF. The CDR3 DNA reads as TGCAGCGTTGAGGCCGGGACTGAAGCTTTCTTT.